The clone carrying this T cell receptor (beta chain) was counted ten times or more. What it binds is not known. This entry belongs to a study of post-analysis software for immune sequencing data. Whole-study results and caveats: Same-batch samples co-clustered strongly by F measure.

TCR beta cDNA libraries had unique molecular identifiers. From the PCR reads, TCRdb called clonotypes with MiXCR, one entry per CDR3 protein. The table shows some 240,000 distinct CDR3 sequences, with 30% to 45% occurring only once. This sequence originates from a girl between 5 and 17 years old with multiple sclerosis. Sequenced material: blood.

CDR3 DNA sequence: TGTGCCAGCAGCTTAGTTCTCGGCGAACAAGAGACCCAGTACTTC. Residues: CASSLVLGEQETQYF. The chain combines TRBV7-9 with TRBJ2-5; D unclear. Trimming removed 1 base from V and 2 bases from J, with 11 bases in between. This CDR3 region has 15 residues. Germline V gene sequence: CDR1 SEHNR, CDR2 FQNEAQ (reference sequence).